Below are 19 T cell receptor beta chains sequenced from a single sample in a study of T cells in Graves' hyperthyroidism and ophthalmopathy. TCR beta CDR3 sequences were amplified from RNA transcripts. HTBI primers were employed in a first-round RT-PCR of the TCR CDR3. TCRdb redid the calling of the multiplex PCR reads with MiXCR, one entry per CDR3 protein. The table includes about 700,000 distinct CDR3 sequences, around 15% detected once. Sequencing was performed on blood. These receptors all come from a woman younger than 35 with Graves' hyperthyroidism.

This clonotype was counted between two and nine times. The chain has TRBV24-1 and TRBJ2-3, with no clear D. This CDR3 has 13 amino acids. Germline V gene data show CDR1 as KGHDR and CDR2 as SFDVKD. Trimming removed 7 bases at V and 0 bases at J, with 7 bases between. CDR3 residues: CATSETSTDTQYF. The CDR3 nucleotides read TGTGCCACCAGCGAAACGAGCACAGATACGCAGTATTTT.

The chain couples TRBV29-1 to TRBJ1-5, with 9 nucleotides matching TRBD1. CDR1 SQVTM and CDR2 ANQGSEA come from the germline V gene. Trimming took 6 bases from V and 4 from J; bases not matched to a gene: 4. The CDR3 is 13 residues long. For the CDR3, the DNA is TGCAGCGTAGGGACAGGGCGGAATCAGCCCCAGCATTTT. Protein product: CSVGTGRNQPQHF.

This clonotype was picked up many times. The chain carries TRBV2 and TRBJ2-2, with 8 bases lining up with TRBD1. This CDR3 comprises 17 residues. The J segment lost 1 base and the V segment lost 6 bases, leaving 10 bases of the junction unmatched. Germline assignment: CDR1 SNHLY and CDR2 FYNNEI. CDR3 DNA: TGTGCCAGCAGAGACTTCCCCGGGACAGGGAACACCGGGGAGCTGTTTTTT. It translates to CASRDFPGTGNTGELFF. Supplemented by reference TRBV2 and TRBJ2-2, the full variable domain reads EPEVTQTPSHQVTQMGQEVILRCVPISNHLYFYWYRQILGQKVEFLVSFYNNEISEKSEIFDDQFSVERPDGSNFTLKIRSTKLEDSAMYFCASRDFPGTGNTGELFFGEGSRLTVL.

The chain joins TRBV3-1 to TRBJ2-7, with 7 bases identical to TRBD2. Germline loops: CDR1 LGHDT, CDR2 YNNKEL (reference sequence). This CDR3 region has 15 residues. V lost 6 bases, J lost 7 bases, and 15 bases stayed unmatched. CDR3 region: CASRATGTTLGEQYF. The CDR3 region has the DNA TGTGCCAGCAGGGCAACCGGGACTACCCTCGGGGAGCAGTACTTC.

This chain joins TRBV4-3 and TRBJ2-1; possibly TRBD2 for D (6 bases). Trimming stripped 5 bases from V and 8 bases from J, with 16 bases between. CDR3 length: 14 amino acids. The germline gives CDR1 LGHNA, CDR2 YSLEER. This chain's CDR3 is CASSLEGGADEQFF. The CDR3, as DNA: TGCGCCAGCAGCTTAGAGGGAGGCGCCGATGAGCAGTTCTTC.

The J gene is TRBJ2-7, the V gene TRBV4-1; 7 bases match TRBD1. Germline trimming cut 3 bases from V and 4 bases from J; bases unmatched to any gene: 12. The CDR3 spans 16 residues. Germline values: CDR1 MGHRA, CDR2 YSYEKL. The CDR3 loop reads CASSHQFRDRPYEQYF. The CDR3 region has the DNA TGCGCCAGCAGCCATCAATTCCGGGACAGACCTTACGAGCAGTACTTC.

This clonotype was seen at least ten times. This chain links TRBV28 with TRBJ2-1; D remains ambiguous. The CDR3 has 16 residues. Germline V lookup: CDR1 MDHEN, CDR2 SYDVKM. V lost 7 bases and J 0 bases, leaving 16 bases between the germline ends. This CDR3 reads CASNQLVVFSYNEQFF. The CDR3 region has the DNA TGTGCCAGCAACCAATTAGTCGTCTTCTCCTACAATGAGCAGTTCTTC.

This rearrangement joins TRBV9 to TRBJ2-1, with 7 nucleotides matching TRBD2. This CDR3 region has 16 residues. With 3 bases clipped from V and 0 bases from J, the junction kept 6 bases outside the gene matches. CDR1 SGDLS and CDR2 YYNGEE come from the germline V gene. The CDR3, as DNA: TGTGCCAGCAGCGGATCTAGCGGACTCTCCTACAATGAGCAGTTCTTC. Its protein product is CASSGSSGLSYNEQFF. Full variable domain (remainder filled in from reference TRBV9 and TRBJ2-1): DSGVTQTPKHLITATGQRVTLRCSPRSGDLSVYWYQQSLDQGLQFLIQYYNGEERAKGNILERFSAQQFPDLHSELNLSSLELGDSALYFCASSGSSGLSYNEQFFGPGTRLTVL.

This chain uses TRBV5-4 with TRBJ1-3; TRBD1 agrees at 7 bases. Germline loops: CDR1 SGHNT, CDR2 YYREEE (reference sequence). The CDR3 runs to 15 residues. After removal of 4 bases from V and 3 bases from J, the junction contained 7 bases not matched to a gene. Written as DNA, the CDR3 is TGTGCCAGCAGCAACCCGGACAGGATTGGAAACACCATATATTTT. It encodes CASSNPDRIGNTIYF.

The gene calls are TRBV5-1 and TRBJ2-2; D is possibly TRBD1 (5 bases). Germline assignment: CDR1 SGHRS and CDR2 YFSETQ. The CDR3 has 13 residues. Trimming shortened V by 1 base and J by 7 bases, and 8 bases separated the two germline ends. The CDR3 loop reads CASSLIQGGELFF. The CDR3 nucleotides read TGCGCCAGCAGCTTGATTCAGGGCGGGGAGCTGTTTTTT.

As to this clonotype: A much bigger clone sits one base away, suggesting this may be a read error. This chain links TRBV18 with TRBJ2-3; 11 bases line up with TRBD2. V dropped 6 bases and J dropped 5; count of bases not matched to a gene: 10. Germline V lookup: CDR1 KGHSH, CDR2 LQKENI. The CDR3 length is 16 residues. The CDR3 DNA reads as TGTGCCAGCTCGCCGGGACTAGCGGTAAACATAGATACGCAGTATTTT. Amino acid sequence: CASSPGLAVNIDTQYF.

This clonotype was seen more than once but under ten times. The chain couples TRBV14 to TRBJ1-3; the match to TRBD1 covers 7 bases. CDR3 size: 15 residues. The trim removed 8 bases at V and 2 bases at J, leaving 9 bases unmatched. Germline V gene sequence: CDR1 SGHDN, CDR2 FVKESK. In DNA, the CDR3 is TGTGCCAGCGAACAAGCCGGGACAGCTGGAAACACCATATATTTT. Encoded protein: CASEQAGTAGNTIYF.

This clonotype was detected many times. The chain carries TRBV4-1 and TRBJ2-7, with 14 positions matching TRBD2. This CDR3 region has 19 residues. The V and J ends lost 2 bases and 2 bases, in that order; junction bases with no gene match: 11. CDR1 MGHRA and CDR2 YSYEKL come from the germline V gene. The CDR3 region is CASSQRLAGGEPSTYEQYF. Written as DNA, the CDR3 is TGCGCCAGCAGCCAACGACTAGCGGGAGGGGAACCTTCTACCTACGAGCAGTACTTC.

J is TRBJ1-5 and V is TRBV5-5; D may be TRBD1 (5 bases). V lost 4 bases and J 5 bases, leaving 22 bases between the germline ends. The CDR3 spans 17 residues. Germline V gene sequence: CDR1 SGHKS, CDR2 YYEKEE (reference sequence). This CDR3 is CASSESPGLRGDQPQHF. The DNA for the CDR3 is TGTGCCAGCAGCGAGAGTCCAGGGTTAAGAGGGGATCAGCCCCAGCATTTT.

The sample holds a few counts of this clonotype. This may stem from a read error, because a much larger clone lies one nucleotide away. This sequence joins TRBV20-1 and TRBJ2-3, with a weak D call TRBD1 (6 bases). Trimming stripped 3 bases from V and 2 bases from J, with 9 bases between. Germline values: CDR1 DFQATT, CDR2 SNEGSKA (reference sequence). The CDR3 is made up of 13 amino acids. CDR3 protein: CSASPGATDTQYF. The CDR3 DNA reads as TGCAGTGCTAGCCCAGGGGCCACAGATACGCAGTATTTT.

The sample holds a few counts of this clonotype. The rearrangement joins TRBV6-1 to TRBJ2-1; TRBD2 agrees at 11 bases. The CDR3 extends over 16 amino acids. J was trimmed by 6 bases and V by 5 bases; bases with no gene match: 9. Looked up from germline, CDR1 is MNHNS and CDR2 is SASEGT. In DNA, the CDR3 is TGTGCCAGCAGTTCGATAGCGGGAGGGCCTATCAATGAGCAGTTCTTC. Translated: CASSSIAGGPINEQFF.

This chain links TRBV20-1 with TRBJ2-7; D is unclear. CDR1 DFQATT and CDR2 SNEGSKA come from the germline V gene (reference sequence). CDR3 size: 15 residues. Trimming removed 3 bases from V and 6 bases from J, with 21 bases in between. Here the CDR3 DNA reads TGCAGTGCTAGTCGGAAGGGCCTCGGTAGAGCCGAGCAGTACTTC. Its protein is CSASRKGLGRAEQYF.

The chain links TRBV19 to TRBJ1-1, with D uncertain. This CDR3 has 11 residues. Germline V gene sequence: CDR1 LNHDA, CDR2 SQIVND (reference sequence). Trimming pared 1 base from V and 10 bases from J, leaving 7 bases between. CDR3 region: CASSIGVGAFF. DNA of the CDR3: TGTGCCAGTAGTATAGGGGTTGGAGCTTTCTTT.

J is TRBJ1-4 and V is TRBV20-1; D perhaps matches TRBD1 (6 bases). V lost 2 bases to trimming and J lost 8 bases, with 15 bases between them. This CDR3 comprises 14 residues. Per germline, CDR1 DFQATT and CDR2 SNEGSKA (reference sequence). Here the CDR3 DNA reads TGCAGTGCTAGAATCGGGGGCGGGCAAGAAAAACTGTTTTTT. Translated, it gives CSARIGGGQEKLFF.